Sequencing of this TCR beta chain was carried out in a study of blood T cell repertoires in COVID-19. The wider study: Italy, Spain and the United States were the sources of the convalescent and acute COVID-19 samples. T cells, B-cell-depleted T cells, or PBMCs provided the cDNA or gDNA that served as material.

Profiling relied on immunoSEQ multiplex PCR, and the TCRdb table lists in-frame clones only, not all of them. The data contain over 150,000 clones, roughly 82% of them singletons. Donors of Cohort 3 who recovered were those that had two negative PCRs, clearance, or symptom resolution. This CDR3 region has 14 residues. CDR1 and CDR2 (germline): SGHRS, YFSETQ. The V segment lost 8 bases and the J segment 1 base; nucleotides outside the gene matches: 8. V gene TRBV5-1 combines with J gene TRBJ1-1; 7 bases match TRBD1. Sequenced material: PBMCs or T cells enriched from blood (not recorded which). This sequence originates from a middle-aged man who had recovered from COVID-19. The CDR3 coding sequence is TGCGCCAGTATATCGGGACAGCCGAACACTGAAGCTTTCTTT. Translating it yields CASISGQPNTEAFF.